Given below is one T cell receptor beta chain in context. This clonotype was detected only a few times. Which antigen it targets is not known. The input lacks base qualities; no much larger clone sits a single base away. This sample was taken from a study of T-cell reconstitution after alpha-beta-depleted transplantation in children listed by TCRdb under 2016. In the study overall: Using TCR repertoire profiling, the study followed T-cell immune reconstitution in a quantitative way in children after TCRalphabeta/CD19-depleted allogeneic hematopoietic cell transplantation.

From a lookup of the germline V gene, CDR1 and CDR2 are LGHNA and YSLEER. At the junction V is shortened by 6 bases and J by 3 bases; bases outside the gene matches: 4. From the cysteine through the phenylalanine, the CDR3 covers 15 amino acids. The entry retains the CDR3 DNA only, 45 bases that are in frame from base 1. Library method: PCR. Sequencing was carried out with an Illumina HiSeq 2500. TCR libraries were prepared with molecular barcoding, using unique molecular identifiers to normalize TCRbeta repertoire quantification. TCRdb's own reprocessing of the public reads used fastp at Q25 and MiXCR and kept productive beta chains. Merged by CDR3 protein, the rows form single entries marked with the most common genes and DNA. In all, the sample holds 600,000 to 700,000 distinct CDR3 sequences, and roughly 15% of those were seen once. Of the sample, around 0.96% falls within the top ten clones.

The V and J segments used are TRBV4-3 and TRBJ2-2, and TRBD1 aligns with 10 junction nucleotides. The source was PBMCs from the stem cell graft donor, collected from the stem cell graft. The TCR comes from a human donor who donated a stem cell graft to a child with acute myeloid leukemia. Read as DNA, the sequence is TGCGCCAGCAGAGAGGGGACAGGGGACACCGGGGAGCTGTTTTTT. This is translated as CASREGTGDTGELFF.